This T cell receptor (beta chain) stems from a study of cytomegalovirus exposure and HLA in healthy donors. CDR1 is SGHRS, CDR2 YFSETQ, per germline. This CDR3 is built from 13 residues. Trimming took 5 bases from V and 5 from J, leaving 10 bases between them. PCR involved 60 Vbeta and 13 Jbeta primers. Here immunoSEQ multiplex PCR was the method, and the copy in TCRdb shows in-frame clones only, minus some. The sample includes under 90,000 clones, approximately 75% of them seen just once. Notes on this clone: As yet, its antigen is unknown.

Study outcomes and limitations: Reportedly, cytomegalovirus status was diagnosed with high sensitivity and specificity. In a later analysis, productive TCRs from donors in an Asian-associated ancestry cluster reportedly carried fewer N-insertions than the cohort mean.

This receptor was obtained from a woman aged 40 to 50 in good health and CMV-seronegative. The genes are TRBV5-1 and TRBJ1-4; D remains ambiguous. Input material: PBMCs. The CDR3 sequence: CASSRRENEKLFF. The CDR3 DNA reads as TGCGCCAGCAGTCGGCGGGAGAATGAAAAACTGTTTTTT.